These 18 T cell receptor beta chains originate from one sample sequenced in a study of identical twins. MiXCR, run by TCRdb on the 5' RACE reads, gives a single entry per CDR3 protein. This sample has 400,000 to 600,000 distinct CDR3 sequences; 20% to 25% occur once, and the top ten carry approximately 0.52%. This sample was also put to use in a study of yellow fever vaccine responses in identical twins.

Sequenced input: CD4+ T cells sorted from blood. The receptors stem from a woman aged 18-29 years in good health.

The chain is built from TRBV5-1 and TRBJ2-1; 8 bases match TRBD1. Germline loops: CDR1 SGHRS, CDR2 YFSETQ. Losses at the gene ends were 1 base for V and 5 bases for J; bases not matched to a gene: 2. The CDR3 is 14 amino acids. CDR3 DNA: TGCGCCAGCAGCTTGTTACAGGGGGACAATGAGCAGTTCTTC. Translating gives CASSLLQGDNEQFF.

The V call is TRBV12-3 or TRBV12-4, the J call TRBJ2-3; 13 bases map to TRBD2. The CDR3 has 16 residues. With V trimmed by 7 bases and J by 8 bases, 12 bases remained unmatched. CDR3 nucleotide sequence: TGTGCCAGCAAGTCCTATGGACTAGCGGGGGAAGTTACGCAGTATTTT. This sequence encodes CASKSYGLAGEVTQYF.

This chain connects TRBV3-1 to TRBJ2-1; TRBD2 might be the D (6 bases). Trimming removed 0 bases from V and 8 bases from J, with 14 bases in between. The CDR3 has 15 amino acids. Germline loops: CDR1 LGHDT, CDR2 YNNKEL (reference sequence). The CDR3 region is CASSQDKLATYEQFF. In nucleotides, the CDR3 is TGTGCCAGCAGCCAAGATAAACTAGCTACTTATGAGCAGTTCTTC.

The chain has TRBV28 and TRBJ2-5; D is ambiguous. The V gene lost 2 bases and the J gene lost 2 bases, with 6 bases spanning the gap. The CDR3 loop spans 13 amino acids. Germline lookup yields CDR1 MDHEN and CDR2 SYDVKM. The DNA for the CDR3 is TGTGCCAGCAGTTTACCTTCTCAAGAGACCCAGTACTTC. Its translation is CASSLPSQETQYF.

CDR3 sequence reads: CASSVPGSSYNEQFF. CDR3 bases: TGCGCCAGCAGCGTCCCAGGGAGCTCCTACAATGAGCAGTTCTTC. The chain uses TRBV5-1 and TRBJ2-1, with D perhaps assigned TRBD1 or TRBD2 (5 bases each). The germline V gene has CDR1 SGHRS and CDR2 YFSETQ. This CDR3 region has 15 residues. V gave up 4 bases and J gave up 0 bases, with 11 bases separating them.

This chain uses TRBV7-9 with TRBJ2-7; no clear D. Germline CDR1 is SEHNR and CDR2 is FQNEAQ (reference sequence). V was clipped by 1 base and J by 2 bases, with 15 bases between them. The CDR3 has 16 residues. The CDR3 DNA reads TGTGCCAGCAGCTTAGATAGCAGCACAGCTACCTACGAGCAGTACGTC. As protein: CASSLDSSTATYEQYV.

The V and J genes are TRBV12-3 or TRBV12-4 and TRBJ2-1; TRBD2 might be the D (5 bases). Trimming took 6 bases from V and 3 from J, leaving 15 bases between them. The CDR3 totals 15 residues. Written as DNA, the CDR3 is TGTGCCAGCAGCCCAACCCGGGGAAACTACAATGAGCAGTTCTTC. Translating gives CASSPTRGNYNEQFF.

This clonotype occurred many times. The chain combines TRBV10-3 with TRBJ2-1; D not certain. Looked up from germline, CDR1 is ENHRY and CDR2 is SYGVKD. The length of the CDR3 is 15 residues. With 3 bases removed from V and 6 bases from J, the gap between germline ends came to 15 bases. CDR3: CAISEVVHQINEQFF. The CDR3 bases are TGTGCCATCAGTGAAGTGGTTCATCAGATCAATGAGCAGTTCTTC.

This clonotype showed up just a few times. The chain links TRBV12-3 or TRBV12-4 to TRBJ2-3, with 7 bases lining up with TRBD1. This CDR3 has 15 residues. V was pared by 6 bases and J by 2 bases, with 8 bases of the junction left unmatched. The DNA for the CDR3 is TGTGCCAGCAGCTCCGGGACAGAAGCCACAGATACGCAGTATTTT. Encoded protein: CASSSGTEATDTQYF.

There are a few counts of this clonotype. This chain joins TRBV5-1 and TRBJ2-3, with 7 bases lining up with TRBD2. This CDR3 has 16 residues. Trimming at V came to 2 bases and at J to 0 bases, leaving 6 bases not matched to a gene. Germline V gene lookup returns CDR1 SGHRS and CDR2 YFSETQ. CDR3 DNA sequence: TGCGCCAGCAGCTTCCGGGAGGTGAAAAGCACAGATACGCAGTATTTT. The encoded protein is CASSFREVKSTDTQYF.

This clonotype has more than one count but fewer than ten. This rearrangement joins TRBV29-1 to TRBJ2-5, with D possibly TRBD2 on 5 matching bases. The CDR3 has 12 residues. Trimming took off 6 bases at V and 0 bases at J, with 8 bases between the two ends. Germline lookup yields CDR1 SQVTM and CDR2 ANQGSEA. The CDR3 DNA sequence: TGCAGCGTCCAGGACTACCAAGAGACCCAGTACTTC. Protein product: CSVQDYQETQYF.

This chain connects TRBV15 to TRBJ2-5; D is unclear. CDR1 and CDR2 (germline): LNHNV, YYDKDF (reference sequence). V lost 0 bases and J lost 1, with 18 bases in between. CDR3 length: 18 amino acids. CDR3 residues: CATSRDPRFFGPQETQYF. CDR3 bases: TGTGCCACCAGCAGAGATCCCCGTTTCTTCGGTCCCCAAGAGACCCAGTACTTC.

The CDR3 loop is CASTGQDSYNEQFF. CDR3 nucleotide sequence: TGTGCCAGCACCGGACAGGACTCCTACAATGAGCAGTTCTTC. This chain uses TRBV6-1 with TRBJ2-1; TRBD1 matches 7 bases. CDR1 MNHNS and CDR2 SASEGT come from the germline V gene. Unmatched junction bases numbered 3, after V lost 7 bases and J lost 0 bases. The CDR3 is made up of 14 amino acids.

CDR3 sequence: CASSLLPGLAGDEQFF. The CDR3 nucleotides are TGTGCCAGCAGCCTCCTACCGGGACTAGCGGGGGATGAGCAGTTCTTC. The V and J genes are TRBV14 and TRBJ2-1; 14 bases fit TRBD2. Germline-derived CDR1 and CDR2 are SGHDN and FVKESK. This CDR3 has 16 residues. The V and J ends lost 4 bases and 8 bases, in that order; junction bases with no gene match: 7.

V gene TRBV7-8 combines with J gene TRBJ2-7; 8 nucleotides match TRBD1. The CDR3 runs to 15 residues. V trimming: 1 base; J trimming: 5 bases; junction bases outside the gene matches: 7. CDR1 is SGHVS and CDR2 is FQNEAQ in the germline V gene. The CDR3 bases are TGTGCCAGCAGCTTAGTGTCCGGACAGGGCCACGAGCAGTACTTC. Translating gives CASSLVSGQGHEQYF.

This sequence joins TRBV11-2 and TRBJ1-1, with D perhaps TRBD1 (6 bases). This CDR3 is built from 14 residues. V gave up 5 bases and J gave up 3 bases, with 13 bases separating them. Germline assignment: CDR1 SGHAT and CDR2 FQNNGV. CDR3 coding DNA: TGTGCCAGCAGCGCCCGGGACACCTACACTGAAGCTTTCTTT. Its protein product is CASSARDTYTEAFF.

The genes are TRBV12-3 or TRBV12-4 and TRBJ1-1; D unresolved. Trimming took 0 bases from V and 3 from J, leaving 5 bases between them. The CDR3 sequence is 13 residues long. The chain's CDR3 is CASSLASDTEAFF. DNA of the CDR3: TGTGCCAGCAGTTTAGCCAGCGACACTGAAGCTTTCTTT.

This chain links TRBV11-1 with TRBJ2-2; weak D call: TRBD1 (6 bases). V was clipped by 0 bases and J by 4 bases, with 9 bases between them. Germline CDR1 reads SGHAT; CDR2 reads FQDESV (reference sequence). The CDR3 has 15 residues. This CDR3 reads CASSLAVQGTGELFF. CDR3 coding DNA: TGTGCCAGCAGCTTAGCGGTACAGGGCACCGGGGAGCTGTTTTTT.